The 9 T cell receptor beta chains in this list originate from one sample, sequenced in a study of CD8 T cells in ankylosing spondylitis. TCRdb redid the calling of the 5' RACE reads with MiXCR, one entry per CDR3 protein. The sample yields about 310,000 distinct CDR3 sequences, about 20% seen once. Source material: blood, either unsorted or a sorted T cell fraction (not recorded which). These receptors all come from a female donor with ankylosing spondylitis or in good health (not recorded which).

At least ten counts were recorded for this clonotype. The rearrangement uses TRBV29-1 and TRBJ1-2, with 7 bases aligning to TRBD1. CDR1 is SQVTM and CDR2 is ANQGSEA in the germline V gene. The CDR3 loop spans 12 amino acids. The V and J ends lost 4 bases and 5 bases, in that order; junction bases with no gene match: 4. In DNA, the CDR3 is TGCAGCGTTGGGGCGACAGGGTATGGCTACACCTTC. Encoded protein: CSVGATGYGYTF.

This clonotype was counted a few times. This chain uses TRBV27 with TRBJ2-3; tentatively, D is TRBD1 (5 bases). Deletions cut 2 bases from V and 6 bases from J, with 12 bases between. The CDR3 is 14 amino acids. Germline loops: CDR1 MNHEY, CDR2 SMNVEV (reference sequence). CDR3 sequence (DNA): TGTGCCAGCAGTTTAGGGGCAAGGGGCGATACGCAGTATTTT. Translating it yields CASSLGARGDTQYF.

The chain is built from TRBV12-3 or TRBV12-4 and TRBJ2-4; D possibly corresponds to TRBD2 (5 bases). Trimming cost V 8 bases and J 2 bases, with 10 bases left between them. CDR3 length equals 13 residues. The CDR3, as DNA: TGTGCCAGCCGCCTAGCTCCCAAAAACATTCAGTACTTC. It encodes CASRLAPKNIQYF.

There are a few counts of this clonotype. V is TRBV10-3 and J is TRBJ2-2, with a possible D match to TRBD1 (5 bases). Germline CDR1 ENHRY, CDR2 SYGVKD. The CDR3 loop spans 15 amino acids. V was shortened by 7 bases and J by 0 bases, with 12 bases between the two germline ends. The CDR3 spells CAINSGYTNTGELFF. CDR3 sequence (DNA): TGTGCCATCAATTCAGGGTACACGAACACCGGGGAGCTGTTTTTT.

There are many counts of this clonotype. This rearrangement joins TRBV4-3 to TRBJ1-2; D call uncertain. V lost 0 bases, J lost 4 bases, and 12 bases lay in between. Per germline, CDR1 LGHNA and CDR2 YSLEER. This CDR3 has 15 amino acids. CDR3 residues: CASSQDLVVRYGYTF. The CDR3 DNA reads TGCGCCAGCAGCCAAGATTTGGTAGTCCGCTATGGCTACACCTTC.

This clonotype was picked up a small number of times. This chain joins TRBV4-3 and TRBJ2-7; D is unresolved. V lost 0 bases and J 4 bases, leaving 7 bases between the germline ends. This CDR3 has 13 amino acids. Germline V gene sequence: CDR1 LGHNA, CDR2 YSLEER. The CDR3 loop reads CASSQEVFYEQYF. CDR3 coding DNA: TGCGCCAGCAGCCAAGAAGTGTTTTACGAGCAGTACTTC.

This clonotype was recorded a few times. This chain uses TRBV20-1 with TRBJ1-5; TRBD1 is a possible D gene (5 bases). The CDR3 contains 17 residues. Trimming took off 3 bases at V and 0 bases at J, with 18 bases between the two ends. Germline lookup yields CDR1 DFQATT and CDR2 SNEGSKA (reference sequence). CDR3 loop: CSASPQGAAYSNQPQHF. In nucleotides, the CDR3 is TGCAGTGCTAGCCCCCAGGGAGCGGCCTATAGCAATCAGCCCCAGCATTTT.

This chain links TRBV24-1 with TRBJ2-1, with D hard to call. The germline V and J ends were trimmed by 5 bases and 6 bases, with 16 bases remaining between them. This CDR3 region has 15 residues. In germline, CDR1 is KGHDR, CDR2 SFDVKD. CDR3 amino acids: CATSAPSRFGNEQFF. CDR3 nucleotide sequence: TGTGCCACCAGTGCTCCCTCCAGATTCGGCAATGAGCAGTTCTTC.

The genes are TRBV20-1 and TRBJ1-1, with a possible D match to TRBD1 (5 bases). From germline, CDR1 is DFQATT and CDR2 SNEGSKA (reference sequence). The germline V and J ends were trimmed by 2 bases and 5 bases, with 15 bases remaining between them. This CDR3 comprises 14 residues. DNA of the CDR3: TGCAGTGCTAGACAGGGACCCTGGGGAACTGAAGCTTTCTTT. As protein: CSARQGPWGTEAFF.